These 31 T cell receptor beta chains were sequenced from one sample in a study of shared clonotypes between healthy human individuals (dated by TCRdb to 2018 to 2021). Preparation of the library involved the immunoSEQ multiplex PCR assay. As stored in TCRdb, this immuneACCESS dataset retains in-frame rearrangements with V and J assigned. A fraction of the clones does not appear; measured against another copy, unresolved V genes explain less than half of the discrepancy, and the remainder lacks a known reason. This sample is represented by about 2.3 million clones; roughly 93% of them were singletons. About 0.39% of the sample lies in the top ten. The sequencing input was naive CD4+ T cells from PBMCs. The cell subset or site label, read with the paper, signifies: CD45RA+ positively selected. These receptors all come from a man younger than 35 in good health. Some clones in this sample may be carry-over from other donors' samples.

V gene TRBV10-2 combines with J gene TRBJ2-1, with 10 bases matching TRBD2. This CDR3 region has 16 residues. Trimming at V came to 6 bases and at J to 4 bases, leaving 9 bases not matched to a gene. Germline V gene sequence: CDR1 WSHSY, CDR2 SAAADI. This CDR3 reads CASRGEAGGRYNEQFF. CDR3 nucleotides: TGCGCCAGCAGAGGAGAAGCGGGAGGGCGGTACAATGAGCAGTTCTTC.

The V and J genes are TRBV11-3 and TRBJ2-3; 9 bases are a match to TRBD2. Germline trimming cut 0 bases from V and 0 bases from J; bases unmatched to any gene: 1. This CDR3 contains 16 residues. Germline loops: CDR1 SGHNT, CDR2 YENEEA. This CDR3 reads CASSLDTSGSTDTQYF. The CDR3 DNA reads as TGTGCCAGCAGCTTAGACACTAGCGGGAGCACAGATACGCAGTATTTT.

This chain joins TRBV7-9 and TRBJ2-7; D may be TRBD2 (5 bases). Per germline, CDR1 SEHNR and CDR2 FQNEAQ (reference sequence). Trimming took off 2 bases at V and 7 bases at J, with 18 bases between the two ends. The CDR3 runs to 15 residues. CDR3 amino acids: CASSLSSVSSGEQYF. The CDR3 DNA reads TGTGCCAGCAGCTTATCGAGCGTCAGCTCGGGGGAGCAGTACTTC.

The rearrangement uses TRBV7-2 and TRBJ2-3; 8 bases agree with TRBD2. Germline CDR1 reads SGHTA; CDR2 reads FQGNSA. Trimming cost V 5 bases and J 0 bases; bases outside gene matches: 4. The CDR3 sequence is 15 residues long. The CDR3 sequence: CASSVERGSTDTQYF. In nucleotides, the CDR3 is TGTGCCAGCAGCGTCGAGCGGGGGAGCACAGATACGCAGTATTTT.

The chain is built from TRBV15 and TRBJ1-2; no reliable D call. Germline-derived CDR1 and CDR2 are LNHNV and YYDKDF (reference sequence). Trimming took 5 bases from V and 8 from J, leaving 15 bases between them. This CDR3 comprises 13 residues. CDR3 in DNA: TGTGCCACCAGCCAAGCCCCGAGAGACGGCTACACCTTC. Its protein is CATSQAPRDGYTF.

The chain links TRBV11-1 to TRBJ1-1; D is perhaps TRBD1 (6 bases). This CDR3 is built from 18 residues. Trimming cost V 2 bases and J 3 bases, with 22 bases left between them. CDR1 and CDR2 from the germline V gene are SGHAT and FQDESV (reference sequence). CDR3 in amino acids: CASSLRKQGDIGDTEAFF. The CDR3 nucleotides are TGTGCCAGCAGCTTAAGAAAACAGGGCGATATTGGGGACACTGAAGCTTTCTTT.

CDR3 nucleotides: TGTGCCAGCAGAGGACAGGGGTCGGATGAGCAGTTCTTC. It is translated as CASRGQGSDEQFF. The chain combines TRBV2 with TRBJ2-1; TRBD1 matches 9 bases. V shed 6 bases, J shed 8 bases, and the junction held 5 bases outside the gene matches. The CDR3 contains 13 residues. Germline loops: CDR1 SNHLY, CDR2 FYNNEI.

This chain uses TRBV27 with TRBJ2-5; D might be TRBD2 (5 bases). V lost 5 bases and J lost 6, with 34 bases in between. The CDR3 sequence is 20 residues long. Germline CDR1 reads MNHEY; CDR2 reads SMNVEV (reference sequence). The CDR3 loop reads CASSPRTEAPLILERQTQYF. Here the CDR3 DNA reads TGTGCCAGCAGTCCCCGGACCGAGGCCCCCCTAATTCTTGAGCGGCAGACCCAGTACTTC.

The chain has TRBV2 and TRBJ2-7; D call uncertain. The V and J ends lost 3 bases and 2 bases respectively, with 14 bases between them. CDR3 size: 15 residues. Germline-derived CDR1 and CDR2 are SNHLY and FYNNEI. CDR3 protein: CASSDNPSKAYEQYF. CDR3 sequence (DNA): TGTGCCAGCAGTGATAATCCATCCAAGGCCTACGAGCAGTACTTC.

This clone was seen just once. The chain has TRBV30 and TRBJ1-5; D remains unclear. Germline V lookup: CDR1 GTSNPN, CDR2 SVGIG (reference sequence). The CDR3 has 15 amino acids. V shed 0 bases and J shed 4 bases, with 13 bases lying between them. As DNA, the CDR3 is TGTGCCTGGAGTGTACAATCAGCGAGGAATCAGCCCCAGCATTTT. This translates into CAWSVQSARNQPQHF. The full variable domain, rest sourced from reference TRBV30 and TRBJ1-5, is SQTIHQWPATLVQPVGSPLSLECTVEGTSNPNLYWYRQAAGRGLQLLFYSVGIGQISSEVPQNLSASRPQDRQFILSSKKLLLSDSGFYLCAWSVQSARNQPQHFGDGTRLSIL.

The rearrangement joins TRBV12-5 to TRBJ2-1; D is uncertain. The germline gives CDR1 LGHNT, CDR2 FRNRAP. The CDR3 covers 13 residues. V was trimmed by 5 bases and J by 8 bases, leaving 13 bases between them. CDR3 sequence (DNA): TGTGCTAGTGGTCAAATGGGTTGGGATGAGCAGTTCTTC. As protein: CASGQMGWDEQFF.

CDR3 sequence: CASSLEGVSDYNEQFF. CDR3 bases: TGTGCCAGCAGCTTGGAGGGGGTCAGCGACTACAATGAGCAGTTCTTC. The chain is built from TRBV5-4 and TRBJ2-1, with a possible D match to TRBD1 (6 bases). V lost 0 bases and J 3 bases, leaving 13 bases between the germline ends. CDR1 is SGHNT and CDR2 is YYREEE in the germline V gene (reference sequence). This CDR3 comprises 16 residues.

Only one count was recorded for this clone. The genes are TRBV4-3 and TRBJ2-5, with D unclear. The CDR3 has 13 amino acids. The germline CDR1 and CDR2 sequences are LGHNA and YSLEER. Trimming pared 6 bases from V and 1 base from J, leaving 9 bases between. The CDR3 nucleotides are TGCGCCAGCAGTGGCTGGGGCCAAGAGACCCAGTACTTC. Protein product: CASSGWGQETQYF.

The chain carries TRBV28 and TRBJ1-1, with a possible D match to TRBD1 (6 bases). The germline gives CDR1 MDHEN, CDR2 SYDVKM. The CDR3 has 13 residues. V lost 2 bases, J lost 4 bases, and 8 bases lay in between. The CDR3 sequence is CASSLTGPTEAFF. The DNA of the CDR3 is TGTGCCAGCAGTTTAACAGGGCCCACTGAAGCTTTCTTT.

The chain uses TRBV25-1 and TRBJ2-3, with D unresolved. The ends were cut back, 4 bases at V and 3 bases at J, with 5 bases in the middle. The CDR3 loop spans 12 amino acids. From germline, CDR1 is MGHDK and CDR2 SYGVNS. The CDR3 nucleotides are TGTGCCAGCAGTGGGTTTACAGATACGCAGTATTTT. Protein product: CASSGFTDTQYF.

The chain links TRBV5-1 to TRBJ2-1, with D perhaps matching TRBD1 or TRBD2 (5 bases each). V was trimmed by 3 bases and J by 5 bases, leaving 12 bases between them. Germline V gene sequence: CDR1 SGHRS, CDR2 YFSETQ. The CDR3 is 14 amino acids. In DNA, the CDR3 is TGCGCCAGCAGCTGGAGGACACAAAACAATGAGCAGTTCTTC. This gives the protein CASSWRTQNNEQFF.

The CDR3 bases are TGTGCCAGCAGCACTCGGACGGATACCTACGAGCAGTACTTC. Protein sequence: CASSTRTDTYEQYF. The V and J genes are TRBV11-2 and TRBJ2-7; D is unclear. Trimming shortened V by 5 bases and J by 2 bases, and 13 bases separated the two germline ends. Germline V gives CDR1 SGHAT, CDR2 FQNNGV. This CDR3 comprises 14 residues.

The chain has TRBV2 and TRBJ2-7; D gene uncertain. The CDR3 covers 12 residues. Germline assignment: CDR1 SNHLY and CDR2 FYNNEI. V dropped 2 bases and J dropped 6 bases, with 8 bases sitting between them. This CDR3 is CASSERSPEQYF. CDR3 nucleotide sequence: TGTGCCAGCAGTGAACGCTCCCCCGAGCAGTACTTC.

For this clone: The sample has other DNA sequences that encode this CDR3 too. V and J are TRBV18 and TRBJ1-1, with no clear D. CDR3 size: 14 residues. The V gene's germline CDR1 is KGHSH and CDR2 LQKENI. Trimming pared 2 bases from V and 0 bases from J, leaving 7 bases between. CDR3 sequence: CASSPTAMNTEAFF. The CDR3 nucleotides read TGTGCCAGCTCACCAACGGCTATGAACACTGAAGCTTTCTTT.

This rearrangement joins TRBV2 to TRBJ2-7; unclear D gene. This CDR3 region has 15 residues. The germline V gene encodes CDR1 SNHLY and CDR2 FYNNEI. Trimming pared 6 bases from V and 1 base from J, leaving 16 bases between. The CDR3 is CASSAGPTSSYEQYF. The DNA for the CDR3 is TGTGCCAGCAGCGCCGGGCCCACAAGTTCCTACGAGCAGTACTTC.

Details on this clone: The same CDR3 also results from other DNA sequences found in this sample. The rearrangement joins TRBV20-1 to TRBJ2-5; D is undetermined. Trimming took 3 bases from V and 2 from J, leaving 1 base between them. The CDR3 consists of 10 residues. The germline gives CDR1 DFQATT, CDR2 SNEGSKA (reference sequence). CDR3 in DNA: TGCAGTGCTAGTCAAGAGACCCAGTACTTC. Translation: CSASQETQYF.

The chain combines TRBV14 with TRBJ2-1; 9 bases are a match to TRBD2. J was trimmed by 10 bases and V by 1 base; bases with no gene match: 8. The CDR3 is 15 residues long. The V gene's germline CDR1 is SGHDN and CDR2 FVKESK. The CDR3 region is CASSQGGLAGLEQFF. CDR3 bases: TGTGCCAGCAGCCAAGGGGGCCTAGCGGGACTAGAGCAGTTCTTC.

A note on this clone: The sample contains more than one DNA sequence encoding this CDR3. V and J are TRBV7-3 and TRBJ1-1; D is uncertain. The ends were cut back, 1 base at V and 3 bases at J, with 6 bases in the middle. This CDR3 is 13 amino acids long. CDR1 is SGHTA, CDR2 FQGTGA, per germline. The CDR3 here is CASSLMVDTEAFF. For the CDR3, the DNA is TGTGCCAGCAGCTTAATGGTGGACACTGAAGCTTTCTTT.

This CDR3 is CASSTGQRVTIYF. CDR3 nucleotide sequence: TGTGCCAGCAGTACAGGCCAGAGGGTCACCATATATTTT. This sequence joins TRBV28 and TRBJ1-3; D possibly corresponds to TRBD1 (5 bases). Trimming removed 5 bases at V and 9 bases at J, with 14 bases between. Germline CDR1 MDHEN, CDR2 SYDVKM. The CDR3 consists of 13 residues.

The chain links TRBV4-3 to TRBJ1-5, with unresolved D. Deletions cut 0 bases from V and 0 bases from J, with 9 bases between. The CDR3 length is 16 residues. Germline values: CDR1 LGHNA, CDR2 YSLEER. CDR3 residues: CASSQDLRDSNQPQHF. The DNA for the CDR3 is TGCGCCAGCAGCCAAGATCTAAGAGATAGCAATCAGCCCCAGCATTTT.

V is TRBV28 and J is TRBJ2-4, with unresolved D. V lost 5 bases and J 10 bases, leaving 12 bases between the germline ends. CDR3 size: 12 residues. Germline CDR1 reads MDHEN; CDR2 reads SYDVKM. CDR3 nucleotides: TGTGCCAGCAGTCCCTCGCCGTATATTCAGTACTTC. It encodes CASSPSPYIQYF.

The CDR3 sequence is CASNRGNDDQPQHF. DNA for the CDR3: TGTGCCAGCAACCGGGGGAATGACGATCAGCCCCAGCATTTT. J is TRBJ1-5 and V is TRBV2; possible D gene TRBD1, 5 bases. With 7 bases removed from V and 5 bases from J, the gap between germline ends came to 15 bases. The CDR3 sequence is 14 residues long. Per the germline V gene, CDR1 is SNHLY and CDR2 is FYNNEI.

The DNA for the CDR3 is TGTGCCAGCAGCGTTCTTTGGGGTTCTGAGCAGTTCTTC. Its translation is CASSVLWGSEQFF. The V call is TRBV9, the J call TRBJ2-1; no definite D call. Trimming cost V 2 bases and J 9 bases, with 12 bases left between them. The CDR3 runs to 13 residues. Germline V CDR1 and CDR2: SGDLS, YYNGEE.

The gene calls are TRBV27 and TRBJ1-2; tentatively, D is TRBD1 (5 bases). CDR1 is MNHEY and CDR2 is SMNVEV in the germline V gene (reference sequence). Deletions cut 0 bases from V and 7 bases from J, with 24 bases between. CDR3 size: 18 residues. The CDR3 spells CASSLSPNRRGGLVGYTF. CDR3 coding DNA: TGTGCCAGCAGTTTATCCCCGAATCGGAGGGGAGGTCTGGTTGGCTACACCTTC.

J is TRBJ2-6 and V is TRBV2; D is unclear. Trimming shortened V by 3 bases and J by 0 bases, and 9 bases separated the two germline ends. The CDR3 runs to 16 residues. The germline V gene encodes CDR1 SNHLY and CDR2 FYNNEI. CDR3 DNA: TGTGCCAGCAGTGATAGTATAAGCTCTGGGGCCAACGTCCTGACTTTC. Protein product: CASSDSISSGANVLTF.

Points on this clone: The same CDR3 can be traced to other DNA sequences in this sample. The V call is TRBV5-1, the J call TRBJ1-1; 10 bases line up with TRBD1. Germline values: CDR1 SGHRS, CDR2 YFSETQ. There are 15 residues in the CDR3. V dropped 0 bases and J dropped 4; count of bases not matched to a gene: 3. Written as DNA, the CDR3 is TGCGCCAGCAGCTTGGGGGACAGGGGACTCACTGAAGCTTTCTTT. This translates into CASSLGDRGLTEAFF.